These 17 T cell receptor beta chains came from one sample sequenced in a study of T cell responses to AZD1222 COVID-19 vaccine. Only in-frame clones appear in the TCRdb table, and some are missing; sequencing was by immunoSEQ multiplex PCR. This sample has 86,000 or so clones, with 90% found just once. Sequencing used peripheral blood, obtained on day 0 of AZD1222 vaccination. The receptors were gathered from an adult in good health.

This clone was seen only once. Written as DNA, the CDR3 is TGTGCCATCAGTGATACCGGGACCGGTAATCAGCCCCAGCATTTT. Translation: CAISDTGTGNQPQHF. This rearrangement joins TRBV10-3 to TRBJ1-5; D is possibly TRBD1 (5 bases). This CDR3 comprises 15 residues. The germline V and J ends were trimmed by 3 bases and 4 bases, with 13 bases remaining between them. Germline V gene sequence: CDR1 ENHRY, CDR2 SYGVKD.

The V call is TRBV5-4, the J call TRBJ1-6, with D possibly TRBD1 on 5 matching bases. The V gene lost 1 base and the J gene lost 6 bases, with 8 bases spanning the gap. CDR1 and CDR2 (germline): SGHNT, YYREEE (reference sequence). The CDR3 consists of 14 residues. The CDR3 is CASSLIQGNSPLHF. The CDR3 DNA reads TGTGCCAGCAGCTTGATTCAGGGTAATTCACCCCTCCACTTT.

The rearrangement links TRBV5-3 to TRBJ2-1; 12 nucleotides match TRBD2. TRBV5-3 is recorded as an ORF, its role being uncertain. This CDR3 region has 18 residues. The junction had 15 bases not matched to a gene; V was cut back by 3 bases and J by 8 bases. The CDR3 reads CARSYLKRLAGDRDEQFF. CDR3 DNA sequence: TGTGCCAGAAGCTACTTAAAACGACTAGCGGGGGATCGAGATGAGCAGTTCTTC.

This chain joins TRBV5-1 and TRBJ1-5; D unresolved. CDR1 and CDR2 (germline): SGHRS, YFSETQ. V lost 1 base to trimming and J lost 0 bases, with 8 bases between them. The CDR3 is 15 residues long. CDR3 in amino acids: CASSLNPVSNQPQHF. CDR3 bases: TGCGCCAGCAGCTTGAATCCTGTTAGCAATCAGCCCCAGCATTTT.

The J gene is TRBJ1-5, the V gene TRBV28; D possibly corresponds to TRBD1 (6 bases). The germline V and J ends were trimmed by 4 bases and 3 bases, with 13 bases remaining between them. The CDR3 totals 15 residues. The germline CDR1 and CDR2 sequences are MDHEN and SYDVKM. The CDR3, as DNA: TGTGCCAGCAGTTACGGGACACGGCTCAATCAGCCCCAGCATTTT. It yields the protein CASSYGTRLNQPQHF.

The V gene is TRBV5-4, the J gene TRBJ2-5; D possibly corresponds to TRBD1 (5 bases). This CDR3 is built from 13 residues. Germline V gene data show CDR1 as SGHNT and CDR2 as YYREEE (reference sequence). V was shortened by 0 bases and J by 6 bases, with 9 bases between the two germline ends. In nucleotides, the CDR3 is TGTGCCAGCAGCTTGGCAGGGTCCAAGACCCAGTACTTC. It encodes CASSLAGSKTQYF.

This clone showed up just once. The chain links TRBV28 to TRBJ1-1; D not resolved. Per germline, CDR1 MDHEN and CDR2 SYDVKM. The CDR3 spans 13 residues. V was pared by 2 bases and J by 8 bases, with 12 bases between. The CDR3, as DNA: TGTGCCAGCAGTTTAGGCCCGGGGAGCGAAGCTTTCTTT. This codes for CASSLGPGSEAFF. Using reference TRBV28 and TRBJ1-1 for the parts outside the CDR3, the full variable domain is DVKVTQSSRYLVKRTGEKVFLECVQDMDHENMFWYRQDPGLGLRLIYFSYDVKMKEKGDIPEGYSVSREKKERFSLILESASTNQTSMYLCASSLGPGSEAFFGQGTRLTVV.

The gene calls are TRBV5-6 and TRBJ1-4, with D unresolved. With 5 bases removed from V and 4 bases from J, the gap between germline ends came to 15 bases. The CDR3 runs to 15 residues. Germline values: CDR1 SGHDT, CDR2 YYEEEE. DNA for the CDR3: TGTGCCAGCAGACTCCGACGGTCAAATAATGAAAAACTGTTTTTT. Encoded protein: CASRLRRSNNEKLFF. Looking up the rest from reference TRBV5-6 and TRBJ1-4 gives the full variable domain: DAGVTQSPTHLIKTRGQQVTLRCSPKSGHDTVSWYQQALGQGPQFIFQYYEEEERQRGNFPDRFSGHQFPNYSSELNVNALLLGDSALYLCASRLRRSNNEKLFFGSGTQLSVL.

The rearrangement joins TRBV14 to TRBJ2-1; no definite D call. This CDR3 region has 13 residues. The V end lost 0 bases, the J end lost 3 bases, and 3 bases lay between the germline ends. Germline V gene data show CDR1 as SGHDN and CDR2 as FVKESK. The CDR3 spells CASSQDSYNEQFF. The CDR3 DNA is TGTGCCAGCAGCCAAGACAGCTACAATGAGCAGTTCTTC. Looking up the rest from reference TRBV14 and TRBJ2-1 gives the full variable domain: EAGVTQFPSHSVIEKGQTVTLRCDPISGHDNLYWYRRVMGKEIKFLLHFVKESKQDESGMPNNRFLAERTGGTYSTLKVQPAELEDSGVYFCASSQDSYNEQFFGPGTRLTVL.

The V gene is TRBV12-3 or TRBV12-4, the J gene TRBJ2-2; D gene unclear. Trimming took off 3 bases at V and 5 bases at J, with 4 bases between the two ends. CDR3 length equals 12 residues. CDR3 loop: CASSFQTGELFF. The CDR3 DNA reads TGTGCCAGCAGTTTTCAGACCGGGGAGCTGTTTTTT.

The chain couples TRBV10-3 to TRBJ2-1; 7 bases fit TRBD1. Per the germline V gene, CDR1 is ENHRY and CDR2 is SYGVKD. CDR3 length: 16 amino acids. V shed 6 bases, J shed 5 bases, and the junction held 13 bases outside the gene matches. CDR3 amino acids: CAISSRDGQADNEQFF. CDR3 coding DNA: TGTGCCATCAGCAGTCGGGATGGACAGGCGGACAATGAGCAGTTCTTC.

This clone was seen only a few times. The chain couples TRBV6-1 to TRBJ1-1; D is uncertain. The germline V and J ends were trimmed by 3 bases and 6 bases, with 14 bases remaining between them. CDR3 size: 14 residues. CDR1 is MNHNS and CDR2 is SASEGT in the germline V gene. The CDR3 reads CASSEPGWTAEAFF. In DNA form, the CDR3 reads TGTGCCAGCAGTGAGCCGGGGTGGACCGCTGAAGCTTTCTTT.

The J gene is TRBJ1-2, the V gene TRBV5-1; 8 bases map to TRBD1. Germline CDR1 is SGHRS and CDR2 is YFSETQ. This CDR3 is 14 amino acids long. The trim removed 4 bases at V and 8 bases at J, leaving 10 bases unmatched. As DNA, the CDR3 is TGCGCCAGCAGCACGGAAGGACAGGGCTCCGGCTACACCTTC. It translates to CASSTEGQGSGYTF.

V usage is TRBV3-1 (or the pseudogene TRBV3-2) and J usage is TRBJ1-5, with D hard to call. Germline CDR1 reads LGHDT; CDR2 reads YNNKEL (reference sequence). This CDR3 contains 14 residues. V gave up 1 base and J gave up 4 bases, with 8 bases separating them. CDR3 region: CASSQGSENQPQHF. CDR3 in DNA: TGTGCCAGCAGCCAAGGGTCGGAGAATCAGCCCCAGCATTTT.

This clone was found a few times. The chain joins TRBV27 to TRBJ1-1; D is uncertain. CDR3 length: 13 amino acids. Trimming took 8 bases from V and 1 from J, leaving 11 bases between them. Germline assignment: CDR1 MNHEY and CDR2 SMNVEV (reference sequence). Here the CDR3 DNA reads TGTGCCAGCGGGGAGGGCGGGAACACTGAAGCTTTCTTT. It codes for CASGEGGNTEAFF.

The chain uses TRBV12-3 or TRBV12-4 and TRBJ1-5; D is uncertain. Between the trimmed V and J ends, which lost 0 bases and 6 bases, there was a span of 6 bases. This CDR3 has 13 residues. The chain's CDR3 is CASSLASSQPQHF. CDR3 nucleotide sequence: TGTGCCAGCAGTTTAGCGTCCTCTCAGCCCCAGCATTTT.

J is TRBJ1-2 and V is TRBV7-9; D gene ambiguous. V was shortened by 0 bases and J by 1 base, with 9 bases between the two germline ends. CDR3 length equals 15 residues. Germline V CDR1 and CDR2: SEHNR, FQNEAQ (reference sequence). Written as DNA, the CDR3 is TGTGCCAGCAGCTTAGCCCGAATAAATAACTATGGCTACACCTTC. Amino acid sequence: CASSLARINNYGYTF.